This entry lists 26 T cell receptor beta chains sequenced from one sample in a study of radiotherapy plus CTLA-4 blockade in lung cancer (dated by TCRdb to 2016 to 2019). The library was prepared using the immunoSEQ multiplex PCR assay. TCRdb mirrors the immuneACCESS table, restricted to in-frame sequences. Some clones are absent from its copies; in checked studies, under half trace to an unresolved V gene, and the reason for the others is unknown. For this sample the table gives roughly 50,000 clones, of which nearly 90% were detected only once. Clones ranked in the top ten supply 6% to 8% of the sample. The material sequenced was peripheral blood, taken from a patient treated with radiotherapy plus ipilimumab. These receptors all stem from a human donor with non-small cell lung cancer whose response to radiotherapy plus ipilimumab could not be evaluated.

The gene calls are TRBV5-4 and TRBJ2-5; TRBD2 agrees at 7 bases. V lost 1 base to trimming and J lost 0 bases; unmatched junction nucleotides: 3. Looked up from germline, CDR1 is SGHNT and CDR2 is YYREEE (reference sequence). The CDR3 runs to 15 residues. The CDR3: CASSLSGTNQETQYF. Here the CDR3 DNA reads TGTGCCAGCAGCTTGAGCGGGACCAACCAAGAGACCCAGTACTTC.

The V and J genes are TRBV7-2 and TRBJ2-5, with D possibly being TRBD1 (6 bases). The V gene's germline CDR1 is SGHTA and CDR2 FQGNSA. V lost 4 bases and J lost 7, with 25 bases in between. The CDR3 runs to 17 residues. The DNA for the CDR3 is TGTGCCAGCAGCTCCCCCACAGGGACCGATATCCGGGGGACCCAGTACTTC. Translating it yields CASSSPTGTDIRGTQYF.

The J gene is TRBJ2-5, the V gene TRBV6-1; D is undetermined. This CDR3 region has 14 residues. Germline V lookup: CDR1 MNHNS, CDR2 SASEGT. V lost 2 bases and J 3 bases, leaving 10 bases between the germline ends. CDR3 DNA sequence: TGTGCCAGCAGTGAATTGGGCAGAAAAGAGACCCAGTACTTC. Amino acids: CASSELGRKETQYF.

CDR3 amino acids: CASITRGPSTEAFF. For the CDR3, the DNA is TGTGCCAGTATCACGCGGGGCCCAAGCACTGAAGCTTTCTTT. The genes are TRBV19 and TRBJ1-1; tentative D call: TRBD1 (5 bases). CDR1 is LNHDA, CDR2 SQIVND, per germline (reference sequence). Trimming removed 7 bases at V and 4 bases at J, with 16 bases between. There are 14 residues in the CDR3.

This clone was observed a handful of times. The chain employs TRBV18 and TRBJ2-5; D unclear. CDR1 and CDR2 (germline): KGHSH, LQKENI. Trimming removed 4 bases from V and 5 bases from J, with 11 bases in between. The CDR3 extends over 13 amino acids. CDR3 loop: CASSRGSRETQYF. The DNA of the CDR3 is TGTGCCAGCTCACGCGGAAGCCGGGAGACCCAGTACTTC.

This clone showed up just a few times. This chain connects TRBV30 to TRBJ1-2, with a tentative D call TRBD1 (5 bases). CDR1 GTSNPN and CDR2 SVGIG come from the germline V gene (reference sequence). The V end lost 3 bases, the J end lost 7 bases, and 6 bases lay between the germline ends. The CDR3 totals 10 residues. The CDR3, as DNA: TGTGCCTGGAGAAGGGGTGGCTACACCTTC. It is translated as CAWRRGGYTF.

This clone was seen only once. The rearrangement uses TRBV7-6 and TRBJ1-3, with a weak D call TRBD1 (6 bases). This CDR3 spans 15 amino acids. Trimming shortened V by 4 bases and J by 2 bases, and 12 bases separated the two germline ends. Looked up from germline, CDR1 is SGHVS and CDR2 is FNYEAQ. In DNA, the CDR3 is TGTGCCAGCAGCTCCGGCGGGGGCCCTGGAAACACCATATATTTT. This gives the protein CASSSGGGPGNTIYF.

The chain is built from TRBV28 and TRBJ1-4; D gene ambiguous. Trimming left V 5 bases short and J 8 bases short, with 12 bases between. The CDR3 runs to 13 residues. CDR1 MDHEN and CDR2 SYDVKM come from the germline V gene. This chain's CDR3 is CASSPLMREKLFF. The CDR3 coding sequence is TGTGCCAGCAGTCCCCTCATGAGAGAAAAACTGTTTTTT.

J is TRBJ2-7 and V is TRBV30; TRBD1 matches at 10 bases. The CDR3 length is 12 residues. V dropped 2 bases and J dropped 12; count of bases not matched to a gene: 7. Germline assignment: CDR1 GTSNPN and CDR2 SVGIG (reference sequence). CDR3 residues: CAWSPGQGVLYF. Here the CDR3 DNA reads TGTGCCTGGAGTCCCGGACAGGGGGTCCTGTACTTC.

CDR3 bases: TGCGCCAGCAGCCAGGCGGACAGGTGGGGCTACGAGCAGTACTTC. Translated: CASSQADRWGYEQYF. This chain connects TRBV4-3 to TRBJ2-7; 7 nucleotides line up with TRBD1. After removal of 3 bases from V and 3 bases from J, the junction contained 8 bases not matched to a gene. The CDR3 is 15 amino acids. Germline lookup yields CDR1 LGHNA and CDR2 YSLEER.

The rearrangement uses TRBV6-4 and TRBJ1-2, with TRBD1 matching over 8 bases. Unmatched junction bases numbered 2, after V lost 0 bases and J lost 2 bases. The CDR3 has 15 residues. Germline V gene lookup returns CDR1 MRHNA and CDR2 SNTAGT. The CDR3 DNA sequence: TGTGCCAGCAGTGACTCTGGACAGGGAAACTATGGCTACACCTTC. This gives the protein CASSDSGQGNYGYTF.

The rearrangement links TRBV28 to TRBJ1-2, with 7 bases fitting TRBD1. J gave up 5 bases and V 7 bases, and 7 bases lay outside the gene matches. This CDR3 has 13 residues. The germline gives CDR1 MDHEN, CDR2 SYDVKM. The CDR3 region has the DNA TGTGCCAGCACTCAGGGGGACGGGTATGGCTACACCTTC. It encodes CASTQGDGYGYTF.

This clone appeared a few times. This rearrangement joins TRBV2 to TRBJ1-1; D perhaps matches TRBD1 (5 bases). This CDR3 is 12 amino acids long. The V gene lost 6 bases and the J gene lost 7 bases, with 12 bases spanning the gap. In germline, CDR1 is SNHLY, CDR2 FYNNEI. CDR3 nucleotide sequence: TGTGCCAGCAGGTCGGACACCGATGAAGCTTTCTTT. It translates to CASRSDTDEAFF.

The chain employs TRBV27 and TRBJ2-1; 8 positions match TRBD2. The CDR3 runs 19 residues. V lost 0 bases, J lost 2 bases, and 12 bases stayed unmatched. Germline CDR1 MNHEY, CDR2 SMNVEV (reference sequence). The DNA for the CDR3 is TGTGCCAGCAGTTTATCCCCGACTAGCGCGGGCCTTACCTACAATGAGCAGTTCTTC. This encodes CASSLSPTSAGLTYNEQFF.

The chain links TRBV19 to TRBJ1-2, with TRBD1 matching 8 bases. With V trimmed by 5 bases and J by 5 bases, 7 bases remained unmatched. The CDR3 contains 14 residues. Germline values: CDR1 LNHDA, CDR2 SQIVND (reference sequence). CDR3 sequence: CASSQGQGAYGYTF. The CDR3 coding sequence is TGTGCCAGTAGTCAAGGACAGGGCGCATATGGCTACACCTTC.

The chain carries TRBV6-1 and TRBJ2-3; 11 bases match TRBD2. CDR3 size: 14 residues. V lost 7 bases and J lost 6; bases outside the gene matches: 6. From germline, CDR1 is MNHNS and CDR2 SASEGT. The CDR3 DNA follows: TGTGCCAGCATGACTAGCGGGAAAGCGGATACGCAGTATTTT. Protein product: CASMTSGKADTQYF.

The V gene is TRBV5-1, the J gene TRBJ1-1; no firm D call. Between the trimmed V and J ends, which lost 4 bases and 4 bases, there was a span of 17 bases. Germline V gene lookup returns CDR1 SGHRS and CDR2 YFSETQ. This CDR3 has 15 amino acids. CDR3 region: CASSALGGRGTEAFF. As DNA, the CDR3 is TGCGCCAGCAGCGCCCTCGGTGGCAGAGGCACTGAAGCTTTCTTT.

This clone was counted between two and nine times. This chain joins TRBV5-1 and TRBJ2-3; 10 bases line up with TRBD2. This CDR3 is 15 amino acids long. The ends lost 4 bases at V and 3 bases at J; junction bases unmatched: 5. Germline V gene data show CDR1 as SGHRS and CDR2 as YFSETQ. CDR3 residues: CASSPEAGGTDTQYF. The CDR3 DNA sequence: TGCGCCAGCAGCCCGGAAGCGGGAGGGACAGATACGCAGTATTTT.

The chain joins TRBV18 to TRBJ2-1; 11 bases map to TRBD2. J was trimmed by 4 bases and V by 5 bases; bases with no gene match: 7. This CDR3 comprises 16 residues. The germline gives CDR1 KGHSH, CDR2 LQKENI. DNA for the CDR3: TGTGCCAGCTCAGGGACTAGCGGTCAGGTGTACAATGAGCAGTTCTTC. Its translation is CASSGTSGQVYNEQFF. Full variable domain (rest looked up from reference TRBV18 and TRBJ2-1): NAGVMQNPRHLVRRRGQEARLRCSPMKGHSHVYWYRQLPEEGLKFMVYLQKENIIDESGMPKERFSAEFPKEGPSILRIQQVVRGDSAAYFCASSGTSGQVYNEQFFGPGTRLTVL.

This chain connects TRBV5-1 to TRBJ2-1; D gene ambiguous. The CDR3 extends over 14 amino acids. V lost 4 bases and J 0 bases, leaving 8 bases between the germline ends. Germline V CDR1 and CDR2: SGHRS, YFSETQ. The chain's CDR3 is CASSPGPSYNEQFF. The CDR3, as DNA: TGCGCCAGCAGCCCAGGCCCCTCCTACAATGAGCAGTTCTTC.

This chain connects TRBV15 to TRBJ2-5, with 8 bases matching TRBD2. The CDR3 length is 16 residues. Germline CDR1 is LNHNV and CDR2 is YYDKDF (reference sequence). Losses at the gene ends were 0 bases for V and 5 bases for J; bases not matched to a gene: 8. The CDR3 here is CATSREGREVWETQYF. In DNA form, the CDR3 reads TGTGCCACCAGCAGAGAAGGGCGGGAGGTCTGGGAGACCCAGTACTTC.

The V and J genes are TRBV28 and TRBJ1-1; D is unresolved. Germline V lookup: CDR1 MDHEN, CDR2 SYDVKM. The CDR3 spans 15 residues. V was shortened by 7 bases and J by 7 bases, with 22 bases between the two germline ends. The CDR3 DNA reads TGTGCCAGCAACGGAGGCGGCCAAGGAGGGAATGAAGCTTTCTTT. This codes for CASNGGGQGGNEAFF.

This chain connects TRBV6-1 to TRBJ2-7; 7 bases match TRBD1. The trim removed 5 bases at V and 0 bases at J, leaving 4 bases unmatched. Germline V CDR1 and CDR2: MNHNS, SASEGT. CDR3 length equals 14 residues. The chain's CDR3 is CASSKTGPSYEQYF. The DNA for the CDR3 is TGTGCCAGCAGTAAGACAGGGCCCTCCTACGAGCAGTACTTC.

This clone came up once. This chain joins TRBV2 and TRBJ1-6, with 8 bases lining up with TRBD1. The V gene end was trimmed by 1 base and the J gene end by 12 bases; junction bases not matched to a gene: 11. CDR3 length equals 16 residues. The germline V gene has CDR1 SNHLY and CDR2 FYNNEI. CDR3: CASSEDRGALWGPLHF. CDR3 coding DNA: TGTGCCAGCAGTGAAGACAGGGGGGCCCTTTGGGGACCCCTCCACTTT.

This clone was picked up one time. The chain employs TRBV5-1 and TRBJ2-5, with 7 nucleotides matching TRBD2. Germline V gene sequence: CDR1 SGHRS, CDR2 YFSETQ. The CDR3 totals 15 residues. The V and J ends lost 4 bases and 2 bases, in that order; junction bases with no gene match: 8. In DNA form, the CDR3 reads TGCGCCAGCAGCCCCCCCAGGCGGGGGCAAGAGACCCAGTACTTC. Its protein product is CASSPPRRGQETQYF.

CDR3: CASRLAGAETQYF. CDR3 bases: TGTGCCAGCAGGCTAGCGGGGGCGGAGACCCAGTACTTC. The chain has TRBV6-5 and TRBJ2-5; 10 bases agree with TRBD2. CDR3 length: 13 amino acids. Losses at the gene ends were 6 bases for V and 5 bases for J; bases not matched to a gene: 3. CDR1 and CDR2 from the germline V gene are MNHEY and SVGAGI.